The 32 T cell receptor beta chains below come from one sample, sequenced in a study of T cells in tumors after PD-1 blockade. Clones were sequenced by immunoSEQ multiplex PCR, and TCRdb holds only the in-frame ones, with some missing. Of under 9,000 clones in the sample, roughly 69% are singletons; the top ten hold under 6%. Sequenced here: tumor tissue, sampled after anti-PD-1 treatment. The receptor set was obtained from a human donor with basal cell carcinoma.

The chain has TRBV6-1 and TRBJ2-1; 10 positions match TRBD2. The germline V gene encodes CDR1 MNHNS and CDR2 SASEGT. The junction had 4 bases not matched to a gene; V was cut back by 1 base and J by 7 bases. The CDR3 loop spans 15 amino acids. The DNA for the CDR3 is TGTGCCAGCAGTGAAGAGGGTAGCGGGGGGAATGAGCAGTTCTTC. This translates into CASSEEGSGGNEQFF.

This chain links TRBV19 with TRBJ2-5, with TRBD1 matching over 8 bases. Per the germline V gene, CDR1 is LNHDA and CDR2 is SQIVND (reference sequence). The J segment lost 4 bases and the V segment lost 6 bases, leaving 4 bases of the junction unmatched. The CDR3 extends over 13 amino acids. The CDR3 nucleotides read TGTGCCAGTAGGGACAGGGTTAGAGAGACCCAGTACTTC. Encoded protein: CASRDRVRETQYF.

This rearrangement joins TRBV14 to TRBJ1-6, with D unresolved. V lost 0 bases to trimming and J lost 9 bases, with 9 bases between them. This CDR3 contains 14 residues. From germline, CDR1 is SGHDN and CDR2 FVKESK. CDR3 protein: CASSQELKGSPLHF. The CDR3 nucleotides are TGTGCCAGCAGCCAAGAACTCAAGGGTTCACCCCTCCACTTT.

A few counts support this clone. This chain connects TRBV2 to TRBJ1-6; unclear D gene. In germline, CDR1 is SNHLY, CDR2 FYNNEI. Trimming removed 1 base at V and 5 bases at J, with 6 bases between. The CDR3 consists of 14 residues. The CDR3 DNA reads TGTGCCAGCAGTGAAGTTGTCCATAATTCACCCCTCCACTTT. Protein sequence: CASSEVVHNSPLHF.

The chain uses TRBV19 and TRBJ1-5; TRBD1 might be the D (5 bases). V gave up 10 bases and J gave up 3 bases, with 16 bases separating them. Germline V gene lookup returns CDR1 LNHDA and CDR2 SQIVND (reference sequence). This CDR3 has 14 residues. The CDR3 nucleotides read TGTGCCACCAGGAGAGGGGATATCAATCAGCCCCAGCATTTT. The encoded protein is CATRRGDINQPQHF.

V is TRBV27 and J is TRBJ1-2, with D maybe TRBD1 (6 bases). The CDR3 covers 15 residues. Germline lookup yields CDR1 MNHEY and CDR2 SMNVEV (reference sequence). V was trimmed by 0 bases and J by 6 bases, leaving 14 bases between them. The CDR3 region is CASSLSPGAGNGYTF. Written as DNA, the CDR3 is TGTGCCAGCAGTTTATCTCCGGGGGCGGGGAATGGCTACACCTTC.

The genes are TRBV6-1 and TRBJ2-1; the match to TRBD2 covers 7 bases. The V segment lost 7 bases and the J segment 9 bases; nucleotides outside the gene matches: 3. CDR1 is MNHNS, CDR2 SASEGT, per germline. This CDR3 spans 11 amino acids. As DNA, the CDR3 is TGTGCCAGCAATTCGGGGGGTGAGCAGTTCTTC. It specifies CASNSGGEQFF.

This clone was detected a few times. The chain employs TRBV5-5 and TRBJ2-4; D gene ambiguous. The CDR3 extends over 14 amino acids. The germline gives CDR1 SGHKS, CDR2 YYEKEE (reference sequence). V was cut by 1 base and J by 6 bases, with 11 bases left in between. The CDR3 DNA reads TGTGCCAGCAGCTTGAGGGTCTCGGCAAACATTCAGTACTTC. Protein product: CASSLRVSANIQYF.

The chain combines TRBV12-3 or TRBV12-4 with TRBJ1-3; D unclear. CDR3 length: 11 amino acids. Trimming shortened V by 8 bases and J by 0 bases, and 2 bases separated the two germline ends. CDR3 loop: CASASGNTIYF. The CDR3 DNA follows: TGTGCCAGCGCCTCTGGAAACACCATATATTTT.

The gene calls are TRBV5-5 and TRBJ2-1; TRBD1 matches at 8 bases. The CDR3 loop spans 16 amino acids. In germline, CDR1 is SGHKS, CDR2 YYEKEE (reference sequence). The J segment lost 5 bases and the V segment lost 3 bases, leaving 10 bases of the junction unmatched. The CDR3 loop reads CASSWLGDRGNNEQFF. The CDR3 DNA follows: TGTGCCAGCAGCTGGTTAGGAGACAGGGGTAACAATGAGCAGTTCTTC.

This chain uses TRBV27 with TRBJ1-6; 12 bases agree with TRBD1. The germline gives CDR1 MNHEY, CDR2 SMNVEV (reference sequence). After removal of 3 bases from V and 7 bases from J, the junction contained 7 bases not matched to a gene. This CDR3 has 17 amino acids. CDR3: CASSFSGTGGWNSPLHF. In DNA form, the CDR3 reads TGTGCCAGCAGTTTTTCCGGGACAGGGGGCTGGAATTCACCCCTCCACTTT.

The rearrangement joins TRBV5-1 to TRBJ1-1, with D unresolved. The V gene lost 2 bases and the J gene lost 1 base, with 12 bases spanning the gap. The CDR3 sequence is 15 residues long. CDR1 SGHRS and CDR2 YFSETQ come from the germline V gene. DNA for the CDR3: TGCGCCAGCAGCTTAGGCCGCTTTGGGAACACTGAAGCTTTCTTT. This encodes CASSLGRFGNTEAFF.

The chain employs TRBV18 and TRBJ2-2, with TRBD1 as a possible D gene (5 bases). Trimming removed 0 bases at V and 6 bases at J, with 8 bases between. The germline gives CDR1 KGHSH, CDR2 LQKENI. The CDR3 is 14 amino acids. The CDR3 DNA is TGTGCCAGCTCACCACCGACACAGGCCGGGGAGCTGTTTTTT. This sequence encodes CASSPPTQAGELFF.

V gene TRBV9 combines with J gene TRBJ2-1, with 11 nucleotides matching TRBD2. The CDR3 contains 18 residues. The trim removed 4 bases at V and 4 bases at J, leaving 13 bases unmatched. From germline, CDR1 is SGDLS and CDR2 YYNGEE. In nucleotides, the CDR3 is TGTGCCAGCAGCCCCCGCCTTGGGGTAGCGGGGGGGTACAATGAGCAGTTCTTC. Translating gives CASSPRLGVAGGYNEQFF.

The chain links TRBV6-1 to TRBJ1-6, with D perhaps matching TRBD1 (5 bases). The CDR3 spans 13 residues. The germline gives CDR1 MNHNS, CDR2 SASEGT. V lost 3 bases and J 14 bases, leaving 14 bases between the germline ends. CDR3 nucleotides: TGTGCCAGCAGTGACAAGGGGATCGGGGCCCTCCACTTT. This gives the protein CASSDKGIGALHF.

V and J are TRBV7-8 and TRBJ1-6; D unresolved. The CDR3 runs to 16 residues. The ends were cut back, 3 bases at V and 0 bases at J, with 9 bases in the middle. Germline lookup yields CDR1 SGHVS and CDR2 FQNEAQ. CDR3 residues: CASSFGGSSYNSPLHF. CDR3 nucleotide sequence: TGTGCCAGCAGCTTTGGCGGAAGCTCCTATAATTCACCCCTCCACTTT.

This clone was seen a few times. The chain carries TRBV4-2 and TRBJ2-2; D remains ambiguous. Germline V gene data show CDR1 as LGHNA and CDR2 as YNFKEQ. There are 12 residues in the CDR3. V gave up 0 bases and J gave up 9 bases, with 5 bases separating them. The CDR3 bases are TGTGCCAGCAGCCAAGACTGGAGGGAGCTGTTTTTT. This encodes CASSQDWRELFF.

This chain uses TRBV5-1 with TRBJ1-4; D not certain. Germline loops: CDR1 SGHRS, CDR2 YFSETQ. Trimming took 4 bases from V and 0 from J, leaving 10 bases between them. The CDR3 totals 15 residues. For the CDR3, the DNA is TGCGCCAGCAGCGACACGTTTGCAACTAATGAAAAACTGTTTTTT. Translating it yields CASSDTFATNEKLFF. Drawing the rest from reference TRBV5-1 and TRBJ1-4, the complete variable domain is KAGVTQTPRYLIKTRGQQVTLSCSPISGHRSVSWYQQTPGQGLQFLFEYFSETQRNKGNFPGRFSGRQFSNSRSEMNVSTLELGDSALYLCASSDTFATNEKLFFGSGTQLSVL.

The rearrangement uses TRBV9 and TRBJ2-2; TRBD2 is a possible D gene (5 bases). Germline CDR1 SGDLS, CDR2 YYNGEE. The germline V and J ends were trimmed by 3 bases and 0 bases, with 18 bases remaining between them. CDR3 size: 18 residues. The CDR3 here is CASSDPGGMTSNTGELFF. CDR3 coding DNA: TGTGCCAGCAGCGACCCTGGAGGTATGACTTCGAACACCGGGGAGCTGTTTTTT.

The V and J genes are TRBV2 and TRBJ1-4; maybe TRBD1 (5 bases). Per germline, CDR1 SNHLY and CDR2 FYNNEI. CDR3 length equals 14 residues. Trimming pared 0 bases from V and 10 bases from J, leaving 12 bases between. The CDR3: CASSEALRGGKLFF. CDR3 in DNA: TGTGCCAGCAGTGAAGCGCTTCGCGGGGGAAAACTGTTTTTT.

The CDR3 nucleotides read TGTGCCTGGAGTCAATGGGGGGGCGAGCAGTACTTC. Translated, it gives CAWSQWGGEQYF. The V call is TRBV30, the J call TRBJ2-7; 7 bases map to TRBD2. Germline V gene lookup returns CDR1 GTSNPN and CDR2 SVGIG (reference sequence). The junction had 4 bases not matched to a gene; V was cut back by 2 bases and J by 6 bases. The length of the CDR3 is 12 residues.

This clone was seen only a few times. The chain recombines TRBV2 with TRBJ1-5, with D unclear. Trimming pared 2 bases from V and 3 bases from J, leaving 8 bases between. Looked up from germline, CDR1 is SNHLY and CDR2 is FYNNEI. This CDR3 comprises 14 residues. This CDR3 is CASSEQFFNQPQHF. The CDR3 coding sequence is TGTGCCAGCAGTGAACAGTTTTTCAATCAGCCCCAGCATTTT.

The chain uses TRBV7-3 and TRBJ2-7; 8 positions match TRBD1. Germline assignment: CDR1 SGHTA and CDR2 FQGTGA. V trimming: 4 bases; J trimming: 0 bases; junction bases outside the gene matches: 5. The CDR3 is 15 amino acids. DNA of the CDR3: TGTGCCAGCAGCTCAATGCAGGGGGCCTCCTACGAGCAGTACTTC. This sequence encodes CASSSMQGASYEQYF.

This clone was detected once. The V call is TRBV3-1 (or the pseudogene TRBV3-2), the J call TRBJ2-1, with 11 bases that match TRBD2. The CDR3 extends over 16 amino acids. Trimming cost V 4 bases and J 1 base; bases outside gene matches: 3. Per the germline V gene, CDR1 is LGHDT and CDR2 is YNNKEL (reference sequence). The CDR3 here is CASSPIAGGSYNEQFF. The CDR3, as DNA: TGTGCCAGCAGCCCCATAGCGGGGGGGTCCTACAATGAGCAGTTCTTC.

The chain is built from TRBV5-1 and TRBJ2-7; perhaps TRBD1 as D (7 bases). The CDR3 sequence is 14 residues long. The V gene's germline CDR1 is SGHRS and CDR2 YFSETQ. Trimming cost V 1 base and J 6 bases, with 14 bases left between them. The CDR3 spells CASSLLRGQSEQYF. CDR3 nucleotides: TGCGCCAGCAGCTTGTTGCGGGGACAGTCCGAGCAGTACTTC.

This clone came up a few times. V is TRBV18 and J is TRBJ2-1, with a tentative D call TRBD2 (5 bases). Deletions cut 6 bases from V and 2 bases from J, with 17 bases between. Looked up from germline, CDR1 is KGHSH and CDR2 is LQKENI. CDR3 length equals 16 residues. CDR3 sequence (DNA): TGTGCCAGCTCCCTCACCGGACTCCCTCCCTACAATGAGCAGTTCTTC. Translation: CASSLTGLPPYNEQFF.

This clone has more than one count but fewer than ten. The CDR3 region is CASSLIAPSGNQPQHF. The CDR3 DNA is TGTGCCAGCAGCTTGATCGCCCCGTCAGGCAATCAGCCCCAGCATTTT. The rearrangement uses TRBV6-6 and TRBJ1-5; D remains ambiguous. This CDR3 has 16 amino acids. The germline gives CDR1 MNHNY, CDR2 SVGAGI (reference sequence). V lost 6 bases to trimming and J lost 2 bases, with 17 bases between them.

The chain recombines TRBV2 with TRBJ2-7; possible D gene TRBD2, 5 bases. V lost 2 bases to trimming and J lost 7 bases, with 15 bases between them. The CDR3 has 14 residues. Germline loops: CDR1 SNHLY, CDR2 FYNNEI. The CDR3 coding sequence is TGTGCCAGCAGTGAAACCGGGGTGGAAGGGGAGCAGTACTTC. This gives the protein CASSETGVEGEQYF.

V and J are TRBV5-1 and TRBJ2-3, with 9 positions matching TRBD2. The CDR3 loop spans 12 amino acids. V lost 7 bases, J lost 5 bases, and 2 bases stayed unmatched. Germline CDR1 and CDR2: SGHRS and YFSETQ. The CDR3, as DNA: TGCGCCAGCCGTAGCGGGGGAGATACGCAGTATTTT. Translation: CASRSGGDTQYF. The variable domain in full, completed from reference TRBV5-1 and TRBJ2-3, reads KAGVTQTPRYLIKTRGQQVTLSCSPISGHRSVSWYQQTPGQGLQFLFEYFSETQRNKGNFPGRFSGRQFSNSRSEMNVSTLELGDSALYLCASRSGGDTQYFGPGTRLTVL.

This clone was picked up one time. The gene calls are TRBV3-1 (or the pseudogene TRBV3-2) and TRBJ2-5; 8 bases align to TRBD2. Germline trimming cut 5 bases from V and 3 bases from J; bases unmatched to any gene: 11. Germline loops: CDR1 LGHDT, CDR2 YNNKEL (reference sequence). The CDR3 runs to 16 residues. In DNA form, the CDR3 reads TGTGCCAGCAGCGGTGGGCGGGGGGCGTTAAAAGAGACCCAGTACTTC. It translates to CASSGGRGALKETQYF.

This clone was observed a handful of times. V gene TRBV5-8 combines with J gene TRBJ2-7, with 10 positions matching TRBD1. Germline CDR1 is SGHTS and CDR2 is YDEGEE. This CDR3 has 15 amino acids. With V trimmed by 1 base and J by 7 bases, 8 bases remained unmatched. The CDR3 is CASSLFWTGGEEQYF. Here the CDR3 DNA reads TGTGCCAGCAGCTTGTTCTGGACAGGGGGGGAAGAGCAGTACTTC.

The chain carries TRBV20-1 and TRBJ2-3; D remains unclear. With 5 bases removed from V and 8 bases from J, the gap between germline ends came to 8 bases. The CDR3 has 10 amino acids. Germline lookup yields CDR1 DFQATT and CDR2 SNEGSKA (reference sequence). The CDR3 coding sequence is TGCAGTGCTTGGACGGGTACGCAGTATTTT. It codes for CSAWTGTQYF.